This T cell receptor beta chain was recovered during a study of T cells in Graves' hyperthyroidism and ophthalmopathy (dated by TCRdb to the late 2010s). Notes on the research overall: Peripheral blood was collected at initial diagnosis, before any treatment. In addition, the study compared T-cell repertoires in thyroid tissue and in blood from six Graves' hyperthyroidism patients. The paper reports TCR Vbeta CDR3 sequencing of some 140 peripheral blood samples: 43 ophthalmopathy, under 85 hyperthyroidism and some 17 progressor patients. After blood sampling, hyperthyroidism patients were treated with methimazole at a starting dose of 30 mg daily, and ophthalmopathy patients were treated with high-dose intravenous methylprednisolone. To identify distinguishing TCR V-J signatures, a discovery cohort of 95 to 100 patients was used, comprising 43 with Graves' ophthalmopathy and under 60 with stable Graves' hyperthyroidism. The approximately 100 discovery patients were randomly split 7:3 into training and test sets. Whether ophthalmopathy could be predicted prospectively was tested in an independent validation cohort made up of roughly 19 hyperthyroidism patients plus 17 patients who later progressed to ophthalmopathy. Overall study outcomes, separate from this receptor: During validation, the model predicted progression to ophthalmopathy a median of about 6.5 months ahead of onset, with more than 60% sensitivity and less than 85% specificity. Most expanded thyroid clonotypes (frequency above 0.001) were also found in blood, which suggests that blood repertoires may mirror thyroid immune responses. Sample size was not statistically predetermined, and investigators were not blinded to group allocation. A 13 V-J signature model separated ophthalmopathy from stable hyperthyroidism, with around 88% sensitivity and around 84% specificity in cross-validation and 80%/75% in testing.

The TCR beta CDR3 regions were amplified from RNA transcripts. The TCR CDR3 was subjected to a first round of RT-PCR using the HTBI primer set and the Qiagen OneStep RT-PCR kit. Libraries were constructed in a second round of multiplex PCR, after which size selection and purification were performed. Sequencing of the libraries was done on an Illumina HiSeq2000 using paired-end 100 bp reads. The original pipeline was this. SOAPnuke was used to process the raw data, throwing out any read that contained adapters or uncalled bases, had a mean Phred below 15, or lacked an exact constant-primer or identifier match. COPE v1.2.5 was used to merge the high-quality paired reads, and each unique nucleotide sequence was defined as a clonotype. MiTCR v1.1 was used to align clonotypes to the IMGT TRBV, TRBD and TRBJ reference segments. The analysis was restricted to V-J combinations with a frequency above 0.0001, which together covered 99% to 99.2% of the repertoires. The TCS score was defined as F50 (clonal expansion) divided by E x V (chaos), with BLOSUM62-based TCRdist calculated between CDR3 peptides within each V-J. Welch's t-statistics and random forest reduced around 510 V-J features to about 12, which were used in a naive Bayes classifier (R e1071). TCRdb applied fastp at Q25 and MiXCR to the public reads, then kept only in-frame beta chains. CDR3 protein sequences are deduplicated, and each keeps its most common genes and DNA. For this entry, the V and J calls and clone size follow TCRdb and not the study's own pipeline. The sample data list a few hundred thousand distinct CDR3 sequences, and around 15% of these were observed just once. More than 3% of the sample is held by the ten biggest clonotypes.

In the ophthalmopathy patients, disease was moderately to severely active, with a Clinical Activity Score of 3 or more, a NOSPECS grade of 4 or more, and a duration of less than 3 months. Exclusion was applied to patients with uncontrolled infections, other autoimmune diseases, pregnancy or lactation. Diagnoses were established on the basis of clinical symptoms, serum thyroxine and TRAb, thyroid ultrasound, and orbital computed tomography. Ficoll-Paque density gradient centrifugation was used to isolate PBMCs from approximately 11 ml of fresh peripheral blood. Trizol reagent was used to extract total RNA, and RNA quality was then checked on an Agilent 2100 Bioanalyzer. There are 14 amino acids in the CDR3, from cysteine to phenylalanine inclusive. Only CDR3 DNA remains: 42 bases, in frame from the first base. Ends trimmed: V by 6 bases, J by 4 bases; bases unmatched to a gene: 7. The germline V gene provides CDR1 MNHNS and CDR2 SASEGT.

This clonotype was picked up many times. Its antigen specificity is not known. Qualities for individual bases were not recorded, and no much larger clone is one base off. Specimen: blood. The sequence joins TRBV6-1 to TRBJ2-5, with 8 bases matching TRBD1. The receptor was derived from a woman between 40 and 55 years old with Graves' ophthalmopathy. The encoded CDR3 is CASRDTGTGETQYF. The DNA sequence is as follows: TGTGCCAGCAGAGATACCGGGACAGGAGAGACCCAGTACTTC.